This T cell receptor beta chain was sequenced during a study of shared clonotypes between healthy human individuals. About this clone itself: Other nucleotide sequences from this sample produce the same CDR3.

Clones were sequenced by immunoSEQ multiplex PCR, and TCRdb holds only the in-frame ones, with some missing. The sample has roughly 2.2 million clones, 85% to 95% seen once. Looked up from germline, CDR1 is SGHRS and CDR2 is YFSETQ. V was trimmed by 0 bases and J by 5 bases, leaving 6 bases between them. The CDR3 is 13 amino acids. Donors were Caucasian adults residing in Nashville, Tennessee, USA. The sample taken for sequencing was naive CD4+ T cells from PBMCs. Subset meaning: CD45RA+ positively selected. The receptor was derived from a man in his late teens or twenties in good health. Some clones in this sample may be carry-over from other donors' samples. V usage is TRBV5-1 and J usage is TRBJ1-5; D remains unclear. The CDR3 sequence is CASSLAADQPQHF. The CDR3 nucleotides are TGCGCCAGCAGCTTGGCGGCCGATCAGCCCCAGCATTTT. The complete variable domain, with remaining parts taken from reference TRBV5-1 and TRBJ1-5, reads KAGVTQTPRYLIKTRGQQVTLSCSPISGHRSVSWYQQTPGQGLQFLFEYFSETQRNKGNFPGRFSGRQFSNSRSEMNVSTLELGDSALYLCASSLAADQPQHFGDGTRLSIL.